A single sample gave rise to the 24 T cell receptor beta chains below, sequenced in a study of cytomegalovirus exposure and HLA in healthy donors (TCRdb year 2017). Libraries came from the immunoSEQ multiplex PCR assay. As stored in TCRdb, this immuneACCESS dataset retains in-frame rearrangements with V and J assigned. A fraction of the clones does not appear; measured against another copy, unresolved V genes explain less than half of the discrepancy, and the remainder lacks a known reason. The table for this sample lists approximately 150,000 clones; roughly nine tenths of them were counted only once. 0.55% to 0.8% of the sample is held by the ten biggest clonotypes. The sequencing sample was made of PBMCs. These receptors all come from a man aged 18 to 29 in good health and CMV-seronegative.

The chain joins TRBV10-2 to TRBJ2-1, with 7 bases lining up with TRBD1. This CDR3 has 12 amino acids. Germline V gene data show CDR1 as WSHSY and CDR2 as SAAADI. J was trimmed by 9 bases and V by 8 bases; bases with no gene match: 7. The CDR3, as DNA: TGCGCCAGCCTCGGGGACAGAGCTGAGCAGTTCTTC. It yields the protein CASLGDRAEQFF.

The chain carries TRBV11-2 and TRBJ2-4, with 9 bases lining up with TRBD2. Germline-derived CDR1 and CDR2 are SGHAT and FQNNGV. CDR3 length: 15 amino acids. V was clipped by 5 bases and J by 7 bases; unmatched bases: 9. The CDR3 nucleotides read TGTGCCAGCAGCCCGAGGGCTAGCGGGATGAACATTCAGTACTTC. Translating gives CASSPRASGMNIQYF.

This chain links TRBV2 with TRBJ2-1; TRBD2 matches 11 bases. In germline, CDR1 is SNHLY, CDR2 FYNNEI. The CDR3 extends over 17 amino acids. V shed 7 bases, J shed 4 bases, and the junction held 12 bases outside the gene matches. CDR3 bases: TGTGCCAGCAAACTGGGAGTAGCGGGAGGGGCTTACAATGAGCAGTTCTTC. Translating it yields CASKLGVAGGAYNEQFF.

This chain links TRBV10-3 with TRBJ1-2; D perhaps matches TRBD1 (6 bases). Germline-derived CDR1 and CDR2 are ENHRY and SYGVKD. The CDR3 consists of 15 residues. The V end was cut by 0 bases, the J end by 7 bases, with 15 bases between. Here the CDR3 DNA reads TGTGCCATCAGTGAGTCTGCCGGGGGGCCAAGTGGCTACACCTTC. It is translated as CAISESAGGPSGYTF.

V and J are TRBV6-1 and TRBJ2-7; TRBD1 matches at 9 bases. The CDR3 consists of 15 residues. With V trimmed by 4 bases and J by 4 bases, 8 bases remained unmatched. Germline V gene sequence: CDR1 MNHNS, CDR2 SASEGT. The CDR3 reads CASSGPATGGYEQYV. Written as DNA, the CDR3 is TGTGCCAGCAGTGGCCCGGCGACAGGGGGATACGAGCAGTACGTC.

The genes are TRBV11-2 and TRBJ1-2, with TRBD1 as a possible D gene (6 bases). Germline assignment: CDR1 SGHAT and CDR2 FQNNGV. The CDR3 runs to 15 residues. The ends were cut back, 1 base at V and 4 bases at J, with 13 bases in the middle. CDR3 in amino acids: CASSLAGGLGYGYTF. The CDR3 DNA reads as TGTGCCAGCAGCTTAGCGGGGGGGCTGGGCTATGGCTACACCTTC.

This clone was seen a single time. V gene TRBV2 combines with J gene TRBJ1-5; TRBD1 is a possible D gene (6 bases). The germline gives CDR1 SNHLY, CDR2 FYNNEI. Trimming stripped 6 bases from V and 3 bases from J, with 12 bases between. This CDR3 has 14 amino acids. CDR3 sequence reads: CASSQKGDNQPQHF. The CDR3 coding sequence is TGTGCCAGCAGCCAAAAGGGGGACAATCAGCCCCAGCATTTT. The full variable domain, in which reference TRBV2 and TRBJ1-5 provide the parts outside the CDR3, is EPEVTQTPSHQVTQMGQEVILRCVPISNHLYFYWYRQILGQKVEFLVSFYNNEISEKSEIFDDQFSVERPDGSNFTLKIRSTKLEDSAMYFCASSQKGDNQPQHFGDGTRLSIL.

V gene TRBV7-2 combines with J gene TRBJ1-1, with D possibly being TRBD1 (6 bases). Germline V lookup: CDR1 SGHTA, CDR2 FQGNSA. V lost 5 bases and J 2 bases, leaving 15 bases between the germline ends. This CDR3 spans 15 amino acids. The CDR3 DNA is TGTGCCAGCAGCCCACGCTACAGGGAAAACACTGAAGCTTTCTTT. As protein: CASSPRYRENTEAFF.

This rearrangement joins TRBV19 to TRBJ1-3; TRBD1 is a possible D gene (5 bases). The V gene's germline CDR1 is LNHDA and CDR2 SQIVND (reference sequence). The CDR3 length is 16 residues. Trimming shortened V by 4 bases and J by 3 bases, and 16 bases separated the two germline ends. CDR3 DNA sequence: TGTGCCAGTAGTACATATCAATCAGGGCTTGGAAACACCATATATTTT. Encoded protein: CASSTYQSGLGNTIYF.

The chain carries TRBV19 and TRBJ1-2, with 9 nucleotides matching TRBD1. The germline V gene has CDR1 LNHDA and CDR2 SQIVND (reference sequence). The CDR3 is 17 amino acids. V gave up 3 bases and J gave up 4 bases; unmatched junction bases: 12. CDR3 sequence reads: CASSIPSTGQGGYGYTF. Written as DNA, the CDR3 is TGTGCCAGTAGTATCCCCTCAACGGGACAGGGAGGCTATGGCTACACCTTC.

This rearrangement joins TRBV7-7 to TRBJ2-1; 9 bases align to TRBD2. Germline V gene data show CDR1 as SSHAT and CDR2 as FNYEAQ (reference sequence). Trimming took 1 base from V and 9 from J; bases not matched to a gene: 13. This CDR3 contains 17 residues. CDR3 protein: CASSLGAGLSGRSEQFF. For the CDR3, the DNA is TGTGCCAGCAGCTTAGGAGCCGGGTTGAGCGGGAGGAGTGAGCAGTTCTTC.

The chain links TRBV15 to TRBJ2-1; D gene unclear. V was pared by 5 bases and J by 3 bases, with 11 bases between. The length of the CDR3 is 14 residues. Germline lookup yields CDR1 LNHNV and CDR2 YYDKDF (reference sequence). The CDR3 loop reads CATSPMPYYNEQFF. CDR3 nucleotides: TGTGCCACCAGCCCTATGCCATACTACAATGAGCAGTTCTTC.

V usage is TRBV5-6 and J usage is TRBJ2-5; 10 nucleotides match TRBD2. J gave up 3 bases and V 1 base, and 12 bases lay outside the gene matches. The CDR3 has 18 residues. The germline V gene encodes CDR1 SGHDT and CDR2 YYEEEE. The CDR3 region has the DNA TGTGCCAGCAGCTTGTGGGGGCTAGCGGGAGTCGGAAAAGAGACCCAGTACTTC. Protein: CASSLWGLAGVGKETQYF.

Here the CDR3 reads CASSARDTQYF. Here the CDR3 DNA reads TGTGCCAGCAGCGCGAGAGATACGCAGTATTTT. The chain joins TRBV7-2 to TRBJ2-3; D is undetermined. CDR1 is SGHTA, CDR2 FQGNSA, per germline. The ends were cut back, 5 bases at V and 5 bases at J, with 5 bases in the middle. The CDR3 consists of 11 residues.

The chain has TRBV9 and TRBJ2-1; D might be TRBD2 (5 bases). Trimming took off 3 bases at V and 5 bases at J, with 15 bases between the two ends. Germline assignment: CDR1 SGDLS and CDR2 YYNGEE. This CDR3 is built from 15 residues. CDR3 bases: TGTGCCAGCAGCGGGCGGGCTAGCTTAAACAATGAGCAGTTCTTC. Translated, it gives CASSGRASLNNEQFF.

The J gene is TRBJ2-3, the V gene TRBV15; 7 bases match TRBD1. CDR3 size: 15 residues. The trim removed 5 bases at V and 3 bases at J, leaving 8 bases unmatched. The germline CDR1 and CDR2 sequences are LNHNV and YYDKDF (reference sequence). CDR3 sequence: CATSPGTAITDTQYF. The CDR3 coding sequence is TGTGCCACCAGCCCCGGGACAGCGATAACAGATACGCAGTATTTT.

The chain combines TRBV5-1 with TRBJ1-1, with D possibly being TRBD1 (5 bases). This CDR3 has 13 residues. The ends were cut back, 9 bases at V and 1 base at J, with 13 bases in the middle. CDR1 is SGHRS and CDR2 is YFSETQ in the germline V gene. The CDR3 protein is CATRGWENTEAFF. DNA for the CDR3: TGCGCCACCCGGGGGTGGGAGAACACTGAAGCTTTCTTT.

The genes are TRBV19 and TRBJ1-5; no definite D call. V lost 10 bases and J 2 bases, leaving 9 bases between the germline ends. CDR1 and CDR2 from the germline V gene are LNHDA and SQIVND (reference sequence). The CDR3 runs to 12 residues. CDR3 nucleotides: TGTGCCACCCAGACTGGCAATCAGCCCCAGCATTTT. Residues: CATQTGNQPQHF.

The V call is TRBV29-1, the J call TRBJ1-2; 8 nucleotides agree with TRBD1. Looked up from germline, CDR1 is SQVTM and CDR2 is ANQGSEA. Trimming took 1 base from V and 0 from J; bases not matched to a gene: 10. CDR3 length: 17 amino acids. The CDR3 coding sequence is TGCAGCGTTGAAGGAAGGGGAGCAGGGGGCGCTAACTATGGCTACACCTTC. Its translation is CSVEGRGAGGANYGYTF. Supplemented by reference TRBV29-1 and TRBJ1-2, the full variable domain reads SAVISQKPSRDICQRGTSLTIQCQVDSQVTMMFWYRQQPGQSLTLIATANQGSEATYESGFVIDKFPISRPNLTFSTLTVSNMSPEDSSIYLCSVEGRGAGGANYGYTFGSGTRLTVV.

The J gene is TRBJ1-2, the V gene TRBV19; D is perhaps TRBD1 (6 bases). The V and J ends lost 5 bases and 0 bases respectively, with 16 bases between them. Germline assignment: CDR1 LNHDA and CDR2 SQIVND (reference sequence). CDR3 length: 16 amino acids. The CDR3 protein is CASSQQGIPTNYGYTF. CDR3 sequence (DNA): TGTGCCAGTAGTCAACAGGGAATTCCGACTAACTATGGCTACACCTTC.

The chain recombines TRBV27 with TRBJ2-2, with D perhaps TRBD1 (5 bases). With 4 bases removed from V and 3 bases from J, the gap between germline ends came to 9 bases. CDR3 size: 14 residues. Germline-derived CDR1 and CDR2 are MNHEY and SMNVEV (reference sequence). The CDR3 bases are TGTGCCAGCAGTTCAGGGCAACACACCGGGGAGCTGTTTTTT. Encoded protein: CASSSGQHTGELFF.

The CDR3 sequence: CASRHFGKKRETQYF. DNA of the CDR3: TGTGCCAGCAGGCATTTTGGCAAGAAGCGGGAGACCCAGTACTTC. This rearrangement joins TRBV7-9 to TRBJ2-5, with a tentative D call TRBD2 (5 bases). Deletions cut 6 bases from V and 5 bases from J, with 19 bases between. This CDR3 comprises 15 residues. The germline CDR1 and CDR2 sequences are SEHNR and FQNEAQ (reference sequence).

This chain joins TRBV30 and TRBJ1-1, with a weak D call TRBD1 (5 bases). The CDR3 sequence is 13 residues long. Trimming cost V 0 bases and J 5 bases, with 10 bases left between them. CDR1 GTSNPN and CDR2 SVGIG come from the germline V gene (reference sequence). Here the CDR3 reads CAWSVGRVTEAFF. CDR3 bases: TGTGCCTGGAGTGTAGGCAGGGTAACTGAAGCTTTCTTT.

The chain links TRBV27 to TRBJ2-3, with 7 bases that match TRBD1. Germline V CDR1 and CDR2: MNHEY, SMNVEV (reference sequence). Trimming removed 7 bases from V and 2 bases from J; junction bases left unmatched: 6. CDR3 length equals 14 residues. The CDR3 nucleotides are TGTGCCAGCAAAACGGGACAGTACACAGATACGCAGTATTTT. Its protein product is CASKTGQYTDTQYF.